This T cell receptor (beta chain) was profiled in a study of cytomegalovirus exposure and HLA in healthy donors. Findings of the study overall: For cytomegalovirus status, the classifier reportedly gave diagnoses with high specificity and sensitivity. Cytomegalovirus-associated status was assigned to 164 TCR beta chains.

About this clone itself: Antigen unknown.

Sequencing was performed with immunoSEQ multiplex PCR; in TCRdb, only in-frame clones are kept and a portion is missing. This sample yields 95,000 to 120,000 clones, of which roughly 88% are seen a single time; around 2.7% belongs to the top ten. Sequencing used PBMCs. The sequence was obtained from a young woman in good health and CMV-seronegative.

The CDR3 reads CAWSVTYGRTNEKLFF. For the CDR3, the DNA is TGTGCCTGGAGTGTTACGTATGGGAGAACTAATGAAAAACTGTTTTTT. The chain uses TRBV30 and TRBJ1-4; D is unclear. Trimming removed 0 bases from V and 1 base from J, with 12 bases in between. Looked up from germline, CDR1 is GTSNPN and CDR2 is SVGIG (reference sequence). CDR3 length equals 16 residues.